This T cell receptor (beta chain) was identified in a study of molecular identifiers for immune sequencing clone quantification. Background on the study: Split five ways in replicates, RNA from around 20,000 or 99,000 naive CD8 cells had four portions sequenced.

Notes on the study in general: Whereas naive cells kept under 1% of molecules in clones above 20 RNA copies, such clones held over 98% in effectors.

TCRdb re-derived calls from the PCR reads in MiXCR, one entry per CDR3 protein. The table has a few hundred thousand distinct CDR3 sequences, around a fifth seen once. From about 19,000 to 1,100,000 sorted cells, naive CD8 libraries were generated with 10%, 30% or 50% RNA. The CD8+CD4-CCR7+CD45RA+ phenotype defined the sorted naive CD8 T cells. The sample holds many counts of this clonotype. Its antigen is still unknown. Germline assignment: CDR1 MNHEY and CDR2 SVGAGI. CDR3 length equals 11 residues. V was cut by 8 bases and J by 3 bases, with 6 bases left in between. Sequencing used naive CD8+ T cells from blood, with Jurkat cell RNA spiked in. Subset defined: FACS-sorted CD8+CD4-CCR7+CD45RA+ naive T cells. This chain connects TRBV6-5 to TRBJ2-3; D remains unclear. This receptor was taken from a human donor in good health. Some libraries in this study had Jurkat cell RNA spiked in. The CDR3 nucleotides are TGTGCCAGCGGTACAACAGATACGCAGTATTTT. Protein sequence: CASGTTDTQYF.